Listed here is a single TCR beta chain. Its target is not known. The data were taken from a study of graft-versus-host responses after intestinal transplantation. Across the study: Uniformly, recipients were administered anti-thymocyte globulin induction with subsequent tacrolimus and steroids for around three years.

This table comes from immunoSEQ multiplex PCR, and its TCRdb copy is limited to in-frame clones, with some not included. The table has around 50,000 clones, roughly 90% seen once. V was clipped by 8 bases and J by 4 bases; unmatched bases: 12. Looked up from germline, CDR1 is SNHLY and CDR2 is FYNNEI. This CDR3 region has 17 residues. V usage is TRBV2 and J usage is TRBJ2-6, with 9 bases lining up with TRBD1. Sequenced here: unstimulated CD4+ T cells sorted from spleen or lymph node cells, sampled before transplant. This TCR was recovered from a human donor who was the organ donor for an intestinal transplant. The CDR3 sequence: CASRRAGQGPGANVLTF. Written as DNA, the CDR3 is TGTGCCAGCCGGAGGGCGGGACAGGGTCCCGGGGCCAACGTCCTGACTTTC.